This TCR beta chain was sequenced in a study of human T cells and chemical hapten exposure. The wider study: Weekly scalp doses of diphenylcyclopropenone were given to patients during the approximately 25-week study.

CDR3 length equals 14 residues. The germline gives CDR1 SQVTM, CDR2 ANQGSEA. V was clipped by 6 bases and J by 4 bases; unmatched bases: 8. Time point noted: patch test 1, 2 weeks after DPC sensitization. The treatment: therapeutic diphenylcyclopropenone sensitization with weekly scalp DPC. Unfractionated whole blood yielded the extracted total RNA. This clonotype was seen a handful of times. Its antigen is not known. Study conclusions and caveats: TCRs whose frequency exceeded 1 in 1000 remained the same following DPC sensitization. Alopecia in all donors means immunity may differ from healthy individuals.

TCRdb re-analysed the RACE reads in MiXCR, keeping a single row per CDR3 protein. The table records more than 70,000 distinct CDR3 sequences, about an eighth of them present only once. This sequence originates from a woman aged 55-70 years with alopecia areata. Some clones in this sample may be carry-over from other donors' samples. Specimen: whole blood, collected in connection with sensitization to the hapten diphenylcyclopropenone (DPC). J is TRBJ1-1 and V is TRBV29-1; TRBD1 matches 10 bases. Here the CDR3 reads CSVRTGGGGTEAFF. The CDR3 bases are TGCAGCGTCCGGACAGGGGGAGGAGGCACTGAAGCTTTCTTT.